The sequence of this T cell receptor (beta chain) was determined in a study of tumor-infiltrating lymphocytes in oesophageal squamous cell carcinoma. TCRdb re-called the PCR reads through MiXCR, storing one row per CDR3 protein. This sample has approximately 9,600 distinct CDR3 sequences, with around three fifths found just once. This clonotype has only one observation. This CDR3 region has 19 residues. The specimen sequenced was esophageal tumor tissue. This chain connects TRBV7-1 to TRBJ2-1; possibly TRBD1 for D (6 bases). The J call could be wrong; TRBJ2-7 is a better fit for the DNA end. TRBV7-1 belongs to the ORF category, with a function that is uncertain. The TCR comes from a male donor with esophageal squamous cell carcinoma. This CDR3 reads CASSSIRTLTGGRAYEQYF. Written as DNA, the CDR3 is TGTGCCAGCAGCTCGATCCGTACCCTGACAGGTGGTAGGGCCTACGAGCAGTACTTC.